A single sample gave rise to the 29 T cell receptor beta chains below, sequenced in a study of spatial heterogeneity in lung cancer. Whole-study results and caveats: It was found that expanded intratumoral alpha and beta TCR counts tracked tumor mutation counts.

Time point here: sample taken at primary tumor resection. No antigen is known for these receptors. TCRdb independently ran MiXCR on the 5' RACE reads; one entry per CDR3 protein. The sample carries 4,000 to 5,500 distinct CDR3 sequences, around 11% recorded once. Sequencing used lung tumor tissue, obtained at surgery. Receptors originate from a male donor with early-stage non-small cell lung cancer.

This clonotype ranks as medium-sized. The V gene is TRBV29-1, the J gene TRBJ1-2; D is undetermined. Germline CDR1 is SQVTM and CDR2 is ANQGSEA. CDR3 length: 10 amino acids. V lost 3 bases to trimming and J lost 8 bases, with 7 bases between them. The CDR3 region has the DNA TGCAGCGTTGAGGCAGGAGGCTACACCTTC. This sequence encodes CSVEAGGYTF.

This clonotype was counted many times. V gene TRBV20-1 combines with J gene TRBJ1-1; maybe TRBD1 (5 bases). Trimming took off 1 base at V and 2 bases at J, with 11 bases between the two ends. Germline V lookup: CDR1 DFQATT, CDR2 SNEGSKA (reference sequence). This CDR3 contains 14 residues. CDR3 nucleotides: TGCAGTGCTAGAGTAGGGGCGGGTAACACTGAAGCTTTCTTT. Translation gives CSARVGAGNTEAFF.

The rearrangement uses TRBV7-2 and TRBJ2-2, with 7 bases matching TRBD2. This CDR3 comprises 15 residues. Germline V gene data show CDR1 as SGHTA and CDR2 as FQGNSA. V lost 3 bases to trimming and J lost 4 bases; unmatched junction nucleotides: 5. The CDR3 region is CASSFGGGSTGELFF. In DNA form, the CDR3 reads TGTGCCAGCAGCTTCGGCGGGGGTAGCACCGGGGAGCTGTTTTTT.

This clonotype was seen repeatedly, ten times or more. The V gene is TRBV12-3 or TRBV12-4, the J gene TRBJ1-6; 8 nucleotides line up with TRBD1. The CDR3 is 13 amino acids. V lost 2 bases to trimming and J lost 10 bases; unmatched junction nucleotides: 1. In DNA, the CDR3 is TGTGCCAGCAGTTTACGGACAGGGTCACCCCTCCACTTT. This sequence encodes CASSLRTGSPLHF.

V and J are TRBV7-9 and TRBJ2-2; 8 bases line up with TRBD1. V was pared by 3 bases and J by 4 bases, with 16 bases of the junction left unmatched. This CDR3 region has 19 residues. Looked up from germline, CDR1 is SEHNR and CDR2 is FQNEAQ (reference sequence). The CDR3, as DNA: TGTGCCAGCAGCTTGGATACCCGACAGGGGCTCGCGGCCACCGGGGAGCTGTTTTTT. Translated, it gives CASSLDTRQGLAATGELFF.

This clonotype was counted ten times or more. The V call is TRBV7-9, the J call TRBJ2-1; D is perhaps TRBD1 (5 bases). The CDR3 runs to 17 residues. V was cut by 5 bases and J by 0 bases, with 17 bases left in between. From germline, CDR1 is SEHNR and CDR2 FQNEAQ (reference sequence). CDR3 bases: TGTGCCAGCAGCATACGGTCAGGGCTAAGCTCCTACAATGAGCAGTTCTTC. This sequence encodes CASSIRSGLSSYNEQFF.

This clonotype was counted many times. This rearrangement joins TRBV7-2 to TRBJ1-2, with D possibly matching TRBD1 (5 bases). V was shortened by 5 bases and J by 6 bases, with 16 bases between the two germline ends. The CDR3 totals 14 residues. Looked up from germline, CDR1 is SGHTA and CDR2 is FQGNSA. The CDR3 reads CASSPGTAPHGYTF. CDR3 nucleotides: TGTGCCAGCAGCCCCGGGACGGCACCTCATGGCTACACCTTC.

This chain joins TRBV4-1 and TRBJ1-5; TRBD1 aligns across 9 bases. The CDR3 is made up of 15 amino acids. Germline-derived CDR1 and CDR2 are MGHRA and YSYEKL. Germline trimming cut 1 base from V and 6 bases from J; bases unmatched to any gene: 4. CDR3 nucleotide sequence: TGCGCCAGCAGCCAAGGGGGACAGGGCGGTCAGCCCCAGCATTTT. Protein: CASSQGGQGGQPQHF.

The table lists this clonotype with many counts. The genes are TRBV27 and TRBJ2-3; D is unresolved. V shed 1 base and J shed 5 bases, with 7 bases lying between them. Germline loops: CDR1 MNHEY, CDR2 SMNVEV (reference sequence). The CDR3 runs 13 residues. DNA for the CDR3: TGTGCCAGCAGTTTATGGGGTGTAGATACGCAGTATTTT. It translates to CASSLWGVDTQYF.

Many counts were recorded for this clonotype. The CDR3 is CSVVPSGRLTLQYF. DNA of the CDR3: TGCAGCGTTGTTCCTAGCGGGAGGCTGACACTGCAGTATTTT. V gene TRBV29-1 combines with J gene TRBJ2-3, with 11 nucleotides matching TRBD2. In germline, CDR1 is SQVTM, CDR2 ANQGSEA. The CDR3 totals 14 residues. Germline trimming cut 4 bases from V and 11 bases from J; bases unmatched to any gene: 11.

By sample fraction, this clonotype is medium-sized. The rearrangement links TRBV20-1 to TRBJ2-2, with 12 bases aligning to TRBD2. With V trimmed by 3 bases and J by 1 base, 3 bases remained unmatched. This CDR3 comprises 16 residues. Germline CDR1 is DFQATT and CDR2 is SNEGSKA (reference sequence). The CDR3 DNA sequence: TGCAGTGCTAGTACTAGCGGGAGGAGGAACACCGGGGAGCTGTTTTTT. Protein: CSASTSGRRNTGELFF.

This clonotype was detected ten times or more. This rearrangement joins TRBV2 to TRBJ2-1; 7 bases line up with TRBD1. The junction had 8 bases not matched to a gene; V was cut back by 9 bases and J by 6 bases. In germline, CDR1 is SNHLY, CDR2 FYNNEI. This CDR3 comprises 13 residues. The CDR3, as DNA: TGTGCCAGGAACAGACAGGGTACCAATGAGCAGTTCTTC. Its translation is CARNRQGTNEQFF. Full variable domain (missing parts from reference TRBV2 and TRBJ2-1): EPEVTQTPSHQVTQMGQEVILRCVPISNHLYFYWYRQILGQKVEFLVSFYNNEISEKSEIFDDQFSVERPDGSNFTLKIRSTKLEDSAMYFCARNRQGTNEQFFGPGTRLTVL.

This clonotype has a count of ten or more. V is TRBV6-1 and J is TRBJ2-7, with a possible D match to TRBD2 (5 bases). Germline values: CDR1 MNHNS, CDR2 SASEGT. V lost 2 bases to trimming and J lost 4 bases, with 9 bases between them. The CDR3 runs 13 residues. The CDR3 sequence is CASSESGKYEQYF. CDR3 nucleotides: TGTGCCAGCAGTGAATCCGGGAAGTACGAGCAGTACTTC.

By proportion, this clonotype is medium-sized. The J gene is TRBJ1-5, the V gene TRBV7-8; D is unresolved. V lost 5 bases and J 10 bases, leaving 15 bases between the germline ends. Germline V gene lookup returns CDR1 SGHVS and CDR2 FQNEAQ. The CDR3 is made up of 13 amino acids. CDR3 sequence: CASSPDRDLPQHF. The CDR3 nucleotides are TGTGCCAGCAGCCCAGACCGGGATCTTCCCCAGCATTTT.

This clonotype is deemed medium-sized. The chain recombines TRBV20-1 with TRBJ2-3; the D gene could be TRBD1 or TRBD2 (5 bases each). Per the germline V gene, CDR1 is DFQATT and CDR2 is SNEGSKA (reference sequence). The CDR3 totals 13 residues. V was clipped by 4 bases and J by 4 bases, with 12 bases between them. CDR3 amino acids: CSAMQGRADTQYF. CDR3 DNA: TGCAGTGCTATGCAGGGACGGGCAGATACGCAGTATTTT.

This clonotype turned up a few times. The V call is TRBV10-3, the J call TRBJ2-5; perhaps D is TRBD1 or TRBD2 (6 bases each). V was trimmed by 2 bases and J by 5 bases, leaving 18 bases between them. The CDR3 has 16 amino acids. CDR1 is ENHRY and CDR2 is SYGVKD in the germline V gene. The CDR3 sequence: CAISEGTAYQGETQYF. Written as DNA, the CDR3 is TGTGCCATCAGTGAGGGGACTGCCTATCAGGGGGAGACCCAGTACTTC.

This clonotype ranks as medium-sized. V and J are TRBV28 and TRBJ1-1; D is ambiguous. V was trimmed by 10 bases and J by 1 base, leaving 7 bases between them. CDR1 and CDR2 (germline): MDHEN, SYDVKM. The CDR3 spans 11 residues. Written as DNA, the CDR3 is TGTGCCATTGCAGAGAACACTGAAGCTTTCTTT. It encodes CAIAENTEAFF.

This clonotype was recorded many times. V and J are TRBV6-2 or TRBV6-3 and TRBJ2-7; D might be TRBD2 (6 bases). The V gene lost 5 bases and the J gene lost 6 bases, with 11 bases spanning the gap. Germline CDR1 and CDR2: MNHEY and SVGEGT. This CDR3 has 12 residues. Here the CDR3 DNA reads TGTGCCAGCAGTCCCCGGAGGGGCGAGCAGTACTTC. Residues: CASSPRRGEQYF.

This chain uses TRBV28 with TRBJ2-5; 7 bases match TRBD2. The junction had 13 bases not matched to a gene; V was cut back by 6 bases and J by 0 bases. The germline CDR1 and CDR2 sequences are MDHEN and SYDVKM. This CDR3 has 17 residues. CDR3 DNA sequence: TGTGCCAGCAGCCCTATGCGGGGGACGGATGACCAAGAGACCCAGTACTTC. The encoded protein is CASSPMRGTDDQETQYF.

This clonotype came up many times. The genes are TRBV24-1 and TRBJ2-1; 13 bases fit TRBD2. The CDR3 contains 17 residues. CDR1 and CDR2 (germline): KGHDR, SFDVKD. V shed 4 bases, J shed 5 bases, and the junction held 7 bases outside the gene matches. This CDR3 reads CATSDKCGLAGDNEQFF. The CDR3 region has the DNA TGTGCCACCAGTGACAAATGCGGACTAGCGGGAGACAATGAGCAGTTCTTC.

The V call is TRBV18, the J call TRBJ2-3; D not certain. Germline CDR1 is KGHSH and CDR2 is LQKENI. The length of the CDR3 is 14 residues. Trimming stripped 0 bases from V and 4 bases from J, with 8 bases between. In DNA form, the CDR3 reads TGTGCCAGCTCACCACCGTCCGTGTCAGATACGCAGTATTTT. Translation gives CASSPPSVSDTQYF.

This clonotype showed up many times. As DNA, the CDR3 is TGTGCCAGCAGTTACTTACTATACCCCGGGACACTTCTTCAAGAGACCCAGTACTTC. This encodes CASSYLLYPGTLLQETQYF. This sequence joins TRBV6-6 and TRBJ2-5; TRBD1 is a possible D gene (6 bases). This CDR3 is built from 19 residues. Germline-derived CDR1 and CDR2 are MNHNY and SVGAGI (reference sequence). Trimming removed 1 base from V and 2 bases from J, with 23 bases in between.

Judged by abundance, this clonotype is medium-sized. The V and J genes are TRBV6-5 and TRBJ1-1; the D is unclear. Per the germline V gene, CDR1 is MNHEY and CDR2 is SVGAGI. This CDR3 has 14 residues. Trimming left V 4 bases short and J 1 base short, with 10 bases between. CDR3 DNA: TGTGCCAGCAGTTCCCAACACGGGAACACTGAAGCTTTCTTT. Its translation: CASSSQHGNTEAFF.

This clonotype has at least ten counts. The chain couples TRBV6-2 or TRBV6-3 to TRBJ1-5; D is possibly TRBD1 (6 bases). CDR1 and CDR2 from the germline V gene are MNHEY and SVGEGT. The ends were cut back, 5 bases at V and 10 bases at J, with 18 bases in the middle. The CDR3 spans 14 residues. The CDR3 nucleotides are TGTGCCAGCAGTATAAGGGGGGGAGGTCCACCCCAGCATTTT. Amino acid sequence: CASSIRGGGPPQHF.

The V gene is TRBV15, the J gene TRBJ2-5; D might be TRBD1 or TRBD2, each matching 5 bases. V lost 1 base, J lost 2 bases, and 14 bases lay in between. Germline V lookup: CDR1 LNHNV, CDR2 YYDKDF (reference sequence). The CDR3 has 16 amino acids. CDR3 region: CATSRAGGWIQETQYF. As DNA, the CDR3 is TGTGCCACCAGCAGAGCTGGGGGTTGGATTCAAGAGACCCAGTACTTC.

This clonotype occurred a few times. A much larger clone lies a single base off, so this may be a read error. This chain joins TRBV5-5 and TRBJ1-5; no clear D. Germline V gene lookup returns CDR1 SGHKS and CDR2 YYEKEE (reference sequence). The V and J ends lost 7 bases and 7 bases respectively, with 15 bases between them. The CDR3 covers 13 residues. CDR3 nucleotides: TGTGCCAGCGGCAACCTCGGTGGGCAGCCCCAGCATTTT. Translated: CASGNLGGQPQHF.

V is TRBV12-2 and J is TRBJ2-1; TRBD1, the D gene given by the table, was not confirmed from the DNA. TRBV12-2 is a documented pseudogene. This CDR3 contains 16 residues. CDR3 sequence (DNA): TGTGCAAGTCGCTTTTCGTTGGGACAGGGGATGAATGAGCAGTTCTTC. Its translation is CASRFSLGQGMNEQFF.

Ten or more counts support this clonotype. The gene calls are TRBV7-8 and TRBJ2-3; tentative D call: TRBD1 (5 bases). Germline V lookup: CDR1 SGHVS, CDR2 FQNEAQ. V was cut by 2 bases and J by 0 bases, with 12 bases left in between. The CDR3 runs to 16 residues. CDR3 nucleotides: TGTGCCAGCAGCTTATTTCAGGGTACTAGCACAGATACGCAGTATTTT. Protein product: CASSLFQGTSTDTQYF.

This clonotype was found many times. The V call is TRBV20-1, the J call TRBJ2-3; D is perhaps TRBD2 (6 bases). The CDR3 sequence is 13 residues long. In germline, CDR1 is DFQATT, CDR2 SNEGSKA (reference sequence). V was clipped by 7 bases and J by 5 bases, with 16 bases between them. CDR3 sequence: CSVIAESRDTQYF. The CDR3 DNA reads TGCAGTGTCATAGCGGAGTCTAGAGATACGCAGTATTTT.